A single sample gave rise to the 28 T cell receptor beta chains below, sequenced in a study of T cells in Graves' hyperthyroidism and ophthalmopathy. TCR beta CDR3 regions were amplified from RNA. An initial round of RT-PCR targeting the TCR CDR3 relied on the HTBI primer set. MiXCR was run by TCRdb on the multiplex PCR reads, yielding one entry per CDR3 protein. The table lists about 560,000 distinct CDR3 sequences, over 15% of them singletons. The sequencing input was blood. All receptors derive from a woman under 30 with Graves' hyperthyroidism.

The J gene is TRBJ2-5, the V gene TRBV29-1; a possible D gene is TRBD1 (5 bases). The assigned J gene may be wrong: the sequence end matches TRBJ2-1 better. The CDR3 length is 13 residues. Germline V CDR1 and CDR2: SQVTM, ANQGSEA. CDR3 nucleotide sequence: TGCAGCGTTGAGGTGGCAGGGATAGAGACCCAGTTCTTC. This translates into CSVEVAGIETQFF.

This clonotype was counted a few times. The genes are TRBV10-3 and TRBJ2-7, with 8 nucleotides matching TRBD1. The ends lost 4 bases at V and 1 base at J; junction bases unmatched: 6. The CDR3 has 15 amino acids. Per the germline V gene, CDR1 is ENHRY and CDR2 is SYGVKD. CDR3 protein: CAISGGTGPSYEQYF. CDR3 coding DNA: TGTGCCATCAGTGGGGGGACAGGTCCTTCCTACGAGCAGTACTTC.

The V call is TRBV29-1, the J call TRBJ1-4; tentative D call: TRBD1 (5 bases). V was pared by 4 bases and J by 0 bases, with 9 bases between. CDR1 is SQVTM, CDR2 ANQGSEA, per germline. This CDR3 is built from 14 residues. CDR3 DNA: TGCAGCGTTGGTACAGGTGCAACTAATGAAAAACTGTTTTTT. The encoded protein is CSVGTGATNEKLFF.

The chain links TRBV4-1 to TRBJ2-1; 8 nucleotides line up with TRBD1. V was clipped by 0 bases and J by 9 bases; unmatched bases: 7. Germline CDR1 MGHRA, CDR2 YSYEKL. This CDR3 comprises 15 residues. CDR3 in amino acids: CASSQDLLDRGEQFF. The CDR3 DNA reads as TGCGCCAGCAGCCAAGACCTACTAGACAGGGGTGAGCAGTTCTTC.

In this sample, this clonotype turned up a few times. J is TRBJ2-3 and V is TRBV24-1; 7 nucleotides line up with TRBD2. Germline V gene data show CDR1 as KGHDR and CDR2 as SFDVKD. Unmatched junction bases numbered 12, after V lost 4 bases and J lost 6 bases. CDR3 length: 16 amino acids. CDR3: CATSEAGREKADTQYF. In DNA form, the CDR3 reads TGTGCCACCAGTGAGGCTGGGCGGGAGAAGGCGGATACGCAGTATTTT.

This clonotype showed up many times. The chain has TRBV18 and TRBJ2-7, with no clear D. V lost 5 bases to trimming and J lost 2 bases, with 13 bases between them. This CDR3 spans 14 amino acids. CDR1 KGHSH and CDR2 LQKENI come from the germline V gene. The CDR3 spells CASSFGRLTYEQYF. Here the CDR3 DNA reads TGTGCCAGCTCATTTGGCAGACTGACCTACGAGCAGTACTTC.

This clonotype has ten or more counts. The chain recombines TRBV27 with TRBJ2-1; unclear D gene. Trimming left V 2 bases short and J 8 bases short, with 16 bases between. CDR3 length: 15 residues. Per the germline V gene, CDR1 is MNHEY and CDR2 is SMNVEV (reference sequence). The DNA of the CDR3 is TGTGCCAGCAGTTTAAGGGCAGTGCTTAAGGATGAGCAGTTCTTC. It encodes CASSLRAVLKDEQFF.

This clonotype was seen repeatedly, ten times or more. The CDR3 DNA follows: TGTGCCAGCAGCTACACGGACAGGTTGGAGACCCAGTACTTC. Translation: CASSYTDRLETQYF. This chain connects TRBV7-8 to TRBJ2-5; 7 positions agree with TRBD1. From germline, CDR1 is SGHVS and CDR2 FQNEAQ. This CDR3 comprises 14 residues. V gave up 4 bases and J gave up 5 bases; unmatched junction bases: 7.

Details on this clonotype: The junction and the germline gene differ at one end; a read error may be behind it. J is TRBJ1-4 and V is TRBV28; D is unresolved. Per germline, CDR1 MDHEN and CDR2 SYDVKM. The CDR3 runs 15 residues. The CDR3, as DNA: TGTGCCAGCAGTTTAGGCCAGCAAAATAATGAAAAACTGGTTTTT. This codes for CASSLGQQNNEKLVF.

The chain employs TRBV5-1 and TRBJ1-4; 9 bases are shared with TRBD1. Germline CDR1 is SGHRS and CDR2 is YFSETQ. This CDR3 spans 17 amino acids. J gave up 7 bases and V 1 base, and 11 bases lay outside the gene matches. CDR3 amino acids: CASSLQSRTGGSEKLFF. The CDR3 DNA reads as TGCGCCAGCAGCTTGCAGAGTCGAACAGGGGGCAGTGAAAAACTGTTTTTT.

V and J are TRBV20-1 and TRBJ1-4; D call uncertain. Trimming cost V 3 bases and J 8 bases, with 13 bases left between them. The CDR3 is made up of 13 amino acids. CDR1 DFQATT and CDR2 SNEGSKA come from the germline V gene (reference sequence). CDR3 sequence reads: CSARSPSGEKLFF. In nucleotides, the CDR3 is TGCAGTGCTAGGTCACCCTCCGGGGAAAAACTGTTTTTT.

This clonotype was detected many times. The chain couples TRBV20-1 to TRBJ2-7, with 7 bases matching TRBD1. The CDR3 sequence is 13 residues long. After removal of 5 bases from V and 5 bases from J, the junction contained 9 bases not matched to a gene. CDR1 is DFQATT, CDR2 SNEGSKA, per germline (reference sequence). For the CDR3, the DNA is TGCAGTGCTCTCCGCTACACAGGGGACGAGCAGTACTTC. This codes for CSALRYTGDEQYF.

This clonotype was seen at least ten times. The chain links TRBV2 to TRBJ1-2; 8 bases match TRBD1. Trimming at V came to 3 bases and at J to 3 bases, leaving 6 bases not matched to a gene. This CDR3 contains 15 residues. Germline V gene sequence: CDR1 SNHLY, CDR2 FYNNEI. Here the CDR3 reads CASSDGRGRDYGYTF. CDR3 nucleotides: TGTGCCAGCAGTGACGGCAGGGGGCGCGACTATGGCTACACCTTC. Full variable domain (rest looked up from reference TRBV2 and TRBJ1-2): EPEVTQTPSHQVTQMGQEVILRCVPISNHLYFYWYRQILGQKVEFLVSFYNNEISEKSEIFDDQFSVERPDGSNFTLKIRSTKLEDSAMYFCASSDGRGRDYGYTFGSGTRLTVV.

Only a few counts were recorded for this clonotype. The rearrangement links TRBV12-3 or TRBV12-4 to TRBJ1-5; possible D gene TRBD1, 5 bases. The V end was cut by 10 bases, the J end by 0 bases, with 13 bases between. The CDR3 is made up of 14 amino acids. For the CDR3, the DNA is TGTGCCACTACCCGGGGGACTAGCAATCAGCCCCAGCATTTT. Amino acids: CATTRGTSNQPQHF.

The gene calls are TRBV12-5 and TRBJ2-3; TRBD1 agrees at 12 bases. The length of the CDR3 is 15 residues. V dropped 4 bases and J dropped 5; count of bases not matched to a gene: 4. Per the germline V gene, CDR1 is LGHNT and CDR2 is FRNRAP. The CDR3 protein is CASGSGQGAGDTQYF. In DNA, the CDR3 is TGTGCTAGTGGTTCGGGACAGGGGGCTGGAGATACGCAGTATTTT.

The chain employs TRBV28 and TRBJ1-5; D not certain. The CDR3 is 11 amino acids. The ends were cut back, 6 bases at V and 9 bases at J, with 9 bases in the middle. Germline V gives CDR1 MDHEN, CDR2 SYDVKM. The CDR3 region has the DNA TGTGCCAGCAGGGAAGAGGGGCCCCAGCATTTT. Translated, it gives CASREEGPQHF. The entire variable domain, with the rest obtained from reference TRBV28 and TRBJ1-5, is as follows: DVKVTQSSRYLVKRTGEKVFLECVQDMDHENMFWYRQDPGLGLRLIYFSYDVKMKEKGDIPEGYSVSREKKERFSLILESASTNQTSMYLCASREEGPQHFGDGTRLSIL.

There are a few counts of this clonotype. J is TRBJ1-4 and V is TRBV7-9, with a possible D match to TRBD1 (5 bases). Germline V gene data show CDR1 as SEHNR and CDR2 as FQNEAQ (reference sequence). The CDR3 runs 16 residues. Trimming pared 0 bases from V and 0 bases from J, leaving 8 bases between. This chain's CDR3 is CASSLADISTNEKLFF. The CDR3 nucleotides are TGTGCCAGCAGCTTAGCGGACATCTCAACTAATGAAAAACTGTTTTTT.

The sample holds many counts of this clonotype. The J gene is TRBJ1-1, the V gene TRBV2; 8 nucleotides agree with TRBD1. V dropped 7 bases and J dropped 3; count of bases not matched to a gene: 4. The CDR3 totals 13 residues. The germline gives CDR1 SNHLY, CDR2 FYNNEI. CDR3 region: CASKTGGYTEAFF. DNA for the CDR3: TGTGCCAGCAAAACAGGGGGATACACTGAAGCTTTCTTT.

CDR3 sequence: CATSREGRMGYEKLFF. DNA of the CDR3: TGTGCCACCAGCAGAGAGGGGCGTATGGGTTATGAAAAACTGTTTTTT. The J gene is TRBJ1-4, the V gene TRBV15, with D possibly being TRBD1 (5 bases). The CDR3 extends over 16 amino acids. Deletions cut 0 bases from V and 6 bases from J, with 14 bases between. Looked up from germline, CDR1 is LNHNV and CDR2 is YYDKDF (reference sequence). Together with reference TRBV15 and TRBJ1-4, the CDR3 gives the full variable domain: DAMVIQNPRYQVTQFGKPVTLSCSQTLNHNVMYWYQQKSSQAPKLLFHYYDKDFNNEADTPDNFQSRRPNTSFCFLDIRSPGLGDTAMYLCATSREGRMGYEKLFFGSGTQLSVL.

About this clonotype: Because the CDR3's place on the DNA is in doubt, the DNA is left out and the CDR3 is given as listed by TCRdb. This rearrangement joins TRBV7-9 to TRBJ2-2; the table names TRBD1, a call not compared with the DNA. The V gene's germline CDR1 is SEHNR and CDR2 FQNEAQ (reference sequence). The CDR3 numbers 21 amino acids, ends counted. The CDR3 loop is CASSLVRGANVLTFGAGELFF.

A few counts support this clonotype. CDR3 region: CASRPGGLAAYNEQFF. CDR3 DNA: TGTGCCAGCAGGCCTGGTGGGTTAGCGGCCTACAATGAGCAGTTCTTC. The chain links TRBV6-2 or TRBV6-3 to TRBJ2-1; a possible D gene is TRBD2 (6 bases). Trimming took 6 bases from V and 2 from J, leaving 17 bases between them. Germline lookup yields CDR1 MNHEY and CDR2 SVGEGT. The CDR3 runs to 16 residues.

CDR3 sequence reads: CASAPAGRGQEQYF. The CDR3, as DNA: TGTGCCAGCGCCCCTGCGGGTAGGGGTCAAGAGCAGTACTTC. The chain has TRBV27 and TRBJ2-7, with D possibly called TRBD1 or TRBD2 (5 bases each). The CDR3 runs 14 residues. Germline V lookup: CDR1 MNHEY, CDR2 SMNVEV (reference sequence). V lost 8 bases and J 7 bases, leaving 21 bases between the germline ends.

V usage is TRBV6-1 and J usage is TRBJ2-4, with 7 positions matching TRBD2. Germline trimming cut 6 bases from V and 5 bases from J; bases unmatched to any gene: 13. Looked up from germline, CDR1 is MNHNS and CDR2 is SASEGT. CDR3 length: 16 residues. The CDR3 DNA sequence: TGTGCCAGCAGCTCCCCAATAGCGGGTATGCAAAACATTCAGTACTTC. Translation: CASSSPIAGMQNIQYF.

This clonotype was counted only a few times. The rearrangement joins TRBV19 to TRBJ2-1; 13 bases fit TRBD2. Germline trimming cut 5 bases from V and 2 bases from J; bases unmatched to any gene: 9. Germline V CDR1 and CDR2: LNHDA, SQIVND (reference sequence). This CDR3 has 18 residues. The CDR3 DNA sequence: TGTGCCAGTAGTGGTATACTAGCGGGAGGGCCTGCCTACAATGAGCAGTTCTTC. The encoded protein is CASSGILAGGPAYNEQFF.

The CDR3 coding sequence is TGTGCCAGCAGCCTATTAGGGGGCCTCTCTGGAAACACCATATATTTT. It specifies CASSLLGGLSGNTIYF. The chain joins TRBV6-1 to TRBJ1-3; 7 positions agree with TRBD1. With V trimmed by 6 bases and J by 0 bases, 8 bases remained unmatched. CDR1 and CDR2 from the germline V gene are MNHNS and SASEGT. The length of the CDR3 is 16 residues.

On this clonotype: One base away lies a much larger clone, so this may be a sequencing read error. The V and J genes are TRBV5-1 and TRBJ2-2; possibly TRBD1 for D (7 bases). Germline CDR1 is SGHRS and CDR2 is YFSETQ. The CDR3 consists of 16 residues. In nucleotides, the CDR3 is TGCGCCAGCAGCTTGTCGATGGCAGGGGGGACCGGGGAGCAGTTTTTT. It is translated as CASSLSMAGGTGEQFF.

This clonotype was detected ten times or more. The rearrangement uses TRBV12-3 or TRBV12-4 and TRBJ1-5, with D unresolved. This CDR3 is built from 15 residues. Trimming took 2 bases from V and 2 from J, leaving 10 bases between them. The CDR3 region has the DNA TGTGCCAGCAGTTTAAAGGGTTTGGGCAATCAGCCCCAGCATTTT. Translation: CASSLKGLGNQPQHF.

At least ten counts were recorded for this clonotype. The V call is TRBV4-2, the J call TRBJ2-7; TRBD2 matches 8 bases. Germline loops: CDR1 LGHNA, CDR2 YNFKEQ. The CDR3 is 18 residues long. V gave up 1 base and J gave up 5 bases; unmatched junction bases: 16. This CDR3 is CASSQGPLGIGGDHEQYF. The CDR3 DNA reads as TGTGCCAGCAGCCAAGGCCCCCTGGGCATCGGGGGGGATCACGAGCAGTACTTC.